A single sample gave rise to the 5 T cell receptor beta chains below, sequenced in a study of control samples from healthy donors and cancer patients. Only in-frame clones appear in the TCRdb table, and some are missing; sequencing was by immunoSEQ multiplex PCR. The data hold 50,000 or so clones, with 93% observed a single time. The specimen was PBMCs. Source of these receptors: a woman aged 50 to 65 with head and neck cancer.

The rearrangement joins TRBV29-1 to TRBJ1-1, with D hard to call. This CDR3 has 10 residues. Looked up from germline, CDR1 is SQVTM and CDR2 is ANQGSEA. V was shortened by 6 bases and J by 8 bases, with 10 bases between the two germline ends. In DNA form, the CDR3 reads TGCAGCGTCCGGCGGATCGAAGCTTTCTTT. Protein: CSVRRIEAFF.

The chain links TRBV9 to TRBJ2-1; D is uncertain. Trimming shortened V by 0 bases and J by 4 bases, and 8 bases separated the two germline ends. This CDR3 contains 14 residues. Germline loops: CDR1 SGDLS, CDR2 YYNGEE. The DNA for the CDR3 is TGTGCCAGCAGCGTAGGGACGAATTACAATGAGCAGTTCTTC. Its translation: CASSVGTNYNEQFF.

The chain couples TRBV3-1 (or the pseudogene TRBV3-2) to TRBJ1-2; TRBD1 is a possible D gene (5 bases). The CDR3 has 14 residues. Germline CDR1 LGHDT, CDR2 YNNKEL (reference sequence). Trimming stripped 1 base from V and 2 bases from J, with 8 bases between. The CDR3 nucleotides read TGTGCCAGCAGCCAAGGGGGCTCGAACTATGGCTACACCTTC. Translating it yields CASSQGGSNYGYTF.

The rearrangement uses TRBV19 and TRBJ2-2; D is unclear. The V gene's germline CDR1 is LNHDA and CDR2 SQIVND (reference sequence). The length of the CDR3 is 16 residues. V was shortened by 1 base and J by 3 bases, with 12 bases between the two germline ends. The CDR3 loop is CASSIGRSIYTGELFF. The CDR3 DNA reads TGTGCCAGTAGTATAGGCCGATCGATTTACACCGGGGAGCTGTTTTTT.

The V call is TRBV18, the J call TRBJ1-2, with TRBD1 matching over 9 bases. The V gene's germline CDR1 is KGHSH and CDR2 LQKENI. This CDR3 has 13 residues. V lost 3 bases, J lost 6 bases, and 2 bases stayed unmatched. CDR3 amino acids: CASSPGQGDGYTF. CDR3 DNA sequence: TGTGCCAGCTCACCGGGACAGGGTGATGGCTACACCTTC. Using reference TRBV18 and TRBJ1-2 for the parts outside the CDR3, the full variable domain is NAGVMQNPRHLVRRRGQEARLRCSPMKGHSHVYWYRQLPEEGLKFMVYLQKENIIDESGMPKERFSAEFPKEGPSILRIQQVVRGDSAAYFCASSPGQGDGYTFGSGTRLTVV.